The T cell receptor beta chain described here comes from a study of PD-1 blockade in classical Hodgkin lymphoma. Study-wide background: Patients got intravenous nivolumab 3 mg/kg every 2 weeks.

Germline V gene lookup returns CDR1 MNHNY and CDR2 SVGAGI (reference sequence). This CDR3 has 15 amino acids. V lost 4 bases and J 0 bases, leaving 13 bases between the germline ends. Profiling relied on immunoSEQ multiplex PCR, and the TCRdb table lists in-frame clones only, not all of them. The table has tens of thousands of clones, around 90% seen once. The time point: cycle 4 day 1 (C4D1), after six to seven weeks of nivolumab. Patients all relapsed after autologous stem cell transplantation, and there was variation in brentuximab vedotin exposure. Reported best responses ranged across complete response, partial response or progressive disease.

Material: peripheral blood mononuclear cells (PBMCs), obtained before the fourth cycle of nivolumab. J is TRBJ2-7 and V is TRBV6-6; weak D call: TRBD2 (5 bases). This receptor was obtained from a human donor with classical Hodgkin lymphoma. The CDR3 coding sequence is TGTGCCAGCAGTTCCCCGGACTTAAGCTCCTACGAGCAGTACTTC. Its protein is CASSSPDLSSYEQYF.